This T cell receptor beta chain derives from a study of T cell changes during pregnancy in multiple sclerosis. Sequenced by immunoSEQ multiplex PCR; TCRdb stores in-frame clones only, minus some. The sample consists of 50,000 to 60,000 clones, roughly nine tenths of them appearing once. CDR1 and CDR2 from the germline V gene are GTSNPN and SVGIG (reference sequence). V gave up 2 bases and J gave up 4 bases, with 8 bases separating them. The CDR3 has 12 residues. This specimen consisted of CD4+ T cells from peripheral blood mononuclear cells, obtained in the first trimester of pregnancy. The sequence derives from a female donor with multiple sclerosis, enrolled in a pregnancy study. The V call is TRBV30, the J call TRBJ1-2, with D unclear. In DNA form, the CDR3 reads TGTGCCTGGAGTCAGACTCTCTATGGCTACACCTTC. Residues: CAWSQTLYGYTF.